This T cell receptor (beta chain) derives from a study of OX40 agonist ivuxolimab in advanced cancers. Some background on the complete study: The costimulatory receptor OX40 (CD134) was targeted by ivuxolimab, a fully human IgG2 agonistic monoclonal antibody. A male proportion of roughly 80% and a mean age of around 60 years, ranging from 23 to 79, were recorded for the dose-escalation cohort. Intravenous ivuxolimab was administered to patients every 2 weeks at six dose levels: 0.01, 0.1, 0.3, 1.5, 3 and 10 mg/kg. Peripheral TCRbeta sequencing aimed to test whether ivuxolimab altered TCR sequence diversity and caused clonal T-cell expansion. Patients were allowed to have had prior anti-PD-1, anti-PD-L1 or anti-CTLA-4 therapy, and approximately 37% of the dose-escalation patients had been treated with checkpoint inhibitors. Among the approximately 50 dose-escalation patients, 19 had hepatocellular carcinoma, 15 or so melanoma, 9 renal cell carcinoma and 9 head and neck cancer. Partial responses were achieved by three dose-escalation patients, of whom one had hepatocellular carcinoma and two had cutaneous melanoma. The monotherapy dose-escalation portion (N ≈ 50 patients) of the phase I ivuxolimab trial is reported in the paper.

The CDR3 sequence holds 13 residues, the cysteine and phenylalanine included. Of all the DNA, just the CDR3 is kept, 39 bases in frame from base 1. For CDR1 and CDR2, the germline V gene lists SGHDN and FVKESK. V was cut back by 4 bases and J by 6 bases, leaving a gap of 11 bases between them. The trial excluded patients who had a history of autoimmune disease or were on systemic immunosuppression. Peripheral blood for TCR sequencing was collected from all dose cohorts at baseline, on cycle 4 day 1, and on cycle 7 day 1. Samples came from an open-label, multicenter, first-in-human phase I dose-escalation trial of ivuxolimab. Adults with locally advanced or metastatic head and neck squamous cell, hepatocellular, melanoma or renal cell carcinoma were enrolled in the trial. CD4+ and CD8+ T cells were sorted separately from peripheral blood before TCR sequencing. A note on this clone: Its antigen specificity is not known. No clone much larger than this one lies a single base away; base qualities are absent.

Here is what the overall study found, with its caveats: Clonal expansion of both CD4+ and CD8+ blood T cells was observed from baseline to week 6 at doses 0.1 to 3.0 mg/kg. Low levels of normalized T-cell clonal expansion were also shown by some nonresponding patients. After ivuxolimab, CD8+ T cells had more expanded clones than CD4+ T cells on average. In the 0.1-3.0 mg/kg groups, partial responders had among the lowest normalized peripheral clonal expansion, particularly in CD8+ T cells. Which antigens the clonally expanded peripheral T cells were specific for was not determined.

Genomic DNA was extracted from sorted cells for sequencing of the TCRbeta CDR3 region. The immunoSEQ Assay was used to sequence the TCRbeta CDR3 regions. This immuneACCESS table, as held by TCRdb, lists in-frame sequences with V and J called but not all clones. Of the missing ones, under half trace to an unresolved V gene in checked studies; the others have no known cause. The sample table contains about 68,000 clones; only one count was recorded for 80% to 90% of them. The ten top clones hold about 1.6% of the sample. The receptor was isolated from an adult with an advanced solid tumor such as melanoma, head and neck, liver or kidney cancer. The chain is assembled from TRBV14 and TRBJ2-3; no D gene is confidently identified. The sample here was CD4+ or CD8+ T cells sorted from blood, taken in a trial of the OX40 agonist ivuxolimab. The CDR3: CASSPFVGDTQYF. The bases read TGTGCCAGCAGCCCCTTTGTAGGGGATACGCAGTATTTT.